The present T cell receptor (beta chain) was sequenced within a study of T cell responses to AZD1222 COVID-19 vaccine. The repertoire was sequenced with immunoSEQ multiplex PCR; TCRdb's copy has only in-frame clones and lacks some. Of over 150,000 clones listed, roughly nine tenths were seen once; the top ten hold roughly 4.4%. The germline gives CDR1 SGHTS, CDR2 YDEGEE. V lost 4 bases and J lost 1; bases outside the gene matches: 8. The CDR3 spans 16 residues. Here the sequenced sample was peripheral blood, taken on day 0 of MenACWY control vaccination. This sequence joins TRBV5-8 and TRBJ2-3; 8 nucleotides agree with TRBD1. The clonotype comes from an adult in good health. The CDR3 is CASSPDRVGGTDTQYF. CDR3 coding DNA: TGTGCCAGCAGCCCGGACAGGGTAGGGGGCACAGATACGCAGTATTTT.